The sequence of this T cell receptor (beta chain) was determined in a study of PD-L1 blockade in urothelial cancer. Study details: Bladder-origin urothelial cancer in males covered twenty-five of 29 patients. Between 0 and 3 chemotherapy regimens preceded treatment for each patient. The researchers analyzed blood 3 weeks (second dose) and 6 weeks after treatment start.

Time point: pretreatment peripheral blood. CDR1 is SGHTA and CDR2 is FQGNSA in the germline V gene. Trimming took off 1 base at V and 4 bases at J, with 5 bases between the two ends. The CDR3 is made up of 13 amino acids. Each PCR contained spiked-in synthetic TCR analog templates. Here immunoSEQ multiplex PCR was the method, and the copy in TCRdb shows in-frame clones only, minus some. The repertoire consists of about 38,000 clones, with approximately 86% occurring once and the leading ten covering roughly 15%. The origin of this receptor is a man older than 75 with urothelial cancer. Sequenced material: PBMCs, taken around atezolizumab (anti-PD-L1) treatment. This chain joins TRBV7-2 and TRBJ1-3; no reliable D call. This CDR3 is CASSLVSGNTIYF. The CDR3 nucleotides read TGTGCCAGCAGCTTAGTTAGCGGAAACACCATATATTTT.